This paragraph covers one TCR beta chain sequence. Its antigen is still unknown. The data were obtained in a study of T-cell reconstitution after alpha-beta-depleted transplantation in children. Broader study findings: T-cell numbers and diversity, one year after transplant, stemmed largely from T cells that were newly produced.

Preparation of the TCRbeta library involved a method that used unique molecular identifiers. Each CDR3 protein gets one entry after TCRdb re-called the PCR reads with MiXCR. The repertoire has about 500,000 distinct CDR3 sequences, about 10% of them found once; the top ten carry 12% to 15%. CDR3 length: 14 residues. The germline gives CDR1 DFQATT, CDR2 SNEGSKA (reference sequence). Trimming took 1 base from V and 4 from J, leaving 11 bases between them. The sequencing here drew on PBMCs, mostly from graft donor cells, taken 180 days after TCRalphabeta/CD19-depleted stem cell transplant. The gene calls are TRBV20-1 and TRBJ2-1; D is ambiguous. This TCR derives from a female patient aged 2-9 years who had a stem cell transplant for aplastic anemia, so the T cells may come from the graft donor. The chain's CDR3 is CSARVEASYNEQFF. The CDR3 DNA is TGCAGTGCTAGAGTGGAAGCGAGTTACAATGAGCAGTTCTTC.